This is a list of T cell receptor beta chains from one sample in a study of T cell repertoires in cytomegalovirus infection. Their antigens remain unidentified. TCRdb ran MiXCR on the reads and lists one entry per CDR3 protein. The sample holds about 890,000 distinct CDR3 sequences, roughly 30% seen once. This specimen was cultured CD8+ T cells from PBMCs, taken from culture after CMV antigen stimulation. The source of these receptors is a human donor in good health (CMV status not recorded). Some clones in this sample may be carry-over from other donors' samples. CDR3s include the opening cysteine and the closing phenylalanine or tryptophan. A D gene is named only where the DNA matches it firmly. Where a row states a size, it is once, few, many or the class of an expanded clone; other rows omit it.

V gene	J gene	clone size	D gene	CDR3 protein	CDR3 DNA
TRBV5-1	TRBJ1-2	NA	NA	CASTKRDGGNYGYTF	TGCGCCAGCACAAAACGGGACGGGGGAAACTATGGCTACACCTTC
TRBV27	TRBJ1-2	NA	TRBD1	CASGLSGQGARGYTF	TGTGCCAGCGGTTTATCCGGACAGGGGGCACGGGGCTACACCTTC
TRBV6-2/TRBV6-3	TRBJ1-3	NA	NA	CASRNLSYAGNTIYF	TGTGCCAGCAGGAACTTGAGCTACGCTGGAAACACCATATATTTT
TRBV27	TRBJ1-4	few	TRBD1	CASSFHGGGQEKLFF	TGTGCCAGCAGCTTCCATGGGGGGGGACAGGAAAAACTGTTTTTT
TRBV29-1	TRBJ2-1	once	TRBD2	CSVLGLAGTYNEQFF	TGCAGCGTTCTAGGACTAGCGGGGACCTACAATGAGCAGTTCTTC
TRBV7-9	TRBJ2-4	NA	NA	CASSMTSEGFAKNIQYF	TGTGCCAGCAGCATGACCTCTGAAGGGTTTGCCAAAAACATTCAGTACTTC
TRBV4-1	TRBJ1-1	few	TRBD1	CASSQTIPGQDGGTEAFF	TGCGCCAGCAGCCAAACCATCCCGGGACAGGATGGAGGCACTGAAGCTTTCTTT
TRBV7-9	TRBJ1-1	NA	NA	CAGSPGLLIF	TGTGCCGGCAGTCCGGGCCTCTTGATCTTT
TRBV6-2/TRBV6-3	TRBJ1-1	few	NA	CASSYNPDGTEAFF	TGTGCCAGCAGTTATAACCCCGACGGGACTGAAGCTTTCTTT
TRBV7-8	TRBJ2-5	NA	TRBD2	CASSSLLAGGPLPPQETQYF	TGTGCCAGCAGCTCGCTACTAGCGGGGGGCCCCCTCCCCCCCCAAGAGACCCAGTACTTC
TRBV25-1	TRBJ2-1	few	TRBD1	CASSGGTGSFF	TGTGCCAGCAGTGGTGGGACAGGGTCGTTCTTC
TRBV11-2	TRBJ1-2	NA	TRBD1	CASSPQYQGGWDYGYTF	TGTGCCAGCAGCCCCCAATATCAGGGGGGGTGGGACTATGGCTACACCTTC
TRBV7-2	TRBJ1-2	many	NA	CASILGGPGYTF	TGTGCCAGCATTCTAGGGGGTCCTGGCTACACCTTC
TRBV24-1	TRBJ2-5	few	NA	CATSDLRTGLGDQETQYF	TGTGCCACCAGTGATTTGCGTACAGGGCTGGGTGACCAAGAGACCCAGTACTTC
TRBV19	TRBJ2-4	few	NA	CASSRLSLDIQYF	TGTGCCAGTAGTAGACTCAGCCTGGACATTCAGTACTTC
TRBV6-1	TRBJ2-1	many	NA	CASSSRDGPYNEQFF	TGTGCCAGCAGTTCCCGGGACGGACCCTACAATGAGCAGTTCTTC
TRBV11-3	TRBJ1-2	NA	NA	CASSNLGVFYGYTF	TGTGCCAGCAGTAACCTCGGGGTGTTTTATGGCTACACCTTC